The 17 T cell receptor beta chains below come from one sample, sequenced in a study of blood T cell repertoires in COVID-19. Clones were sequenced by immunoSEQ multiplex PCR, and TCRdb holds only the in-frame ones, with some missing. Here the sample spans around 67,000 clones, just over 85% being singletons. The sequenced material came from peripheral blood. These receptors were taken from a woman of 80 years or more with active or convalescent COVID-19.

The chain recombines TRBV19 with TRBJ2-7; the D gene is possibly TRBD1 (5 bases). V was trimmed by 5 bases and J by 6 bases, leaving 32 bases between them. Germline CDR1 and CDR2: LNHDA and SQIVND (reference sequence). The CDR3 is made up of 19 amino acids. This CDR3 is CASSPRPPLGAMGPSEQYF. CDR3 DNA: TGTGCCAGTAGTCCCCGCCCCCCTCTAGGAGCGATGGGGCCCTCCGAGCAGTACTTC. Filled out from reference TRBV19 and TRBJ2-7, the complete variable domain reads DGGITQSPKYLFRKEGQNVTLSCEQNLNHDAMYWYRQDPGQGLRLIYYSQIVNDFQKGDIAEGYSVSREKKESFPLTVTSAQKNPTAFYLCASSPRPPLGAMGPSEQYFGPGTRLTVT.

The chain couples TRBV7-2 to TRBJ1-1; D call uncertain. The V end lost 2 bases, the J end lost 1 base, and 11 bases lay between the germline ends. Germline V gives CDR1 SGHTA, CDR2 FQGNSA. The CDR3 has 15 amino acids. Here the CDR3 DNA reads TGTGCCAGCAGCTTAAGGCGGGCGCGGAACACTGAAGCTTTCTTT. It yields the protein CASSLRRARNTEAFF.

The chain has TRBV7-9 and TRBJ2-1; 10 nucleotides agree with TRBD2. The ends lost 2 bases at V and 7 bases at J; junction bases unmatched: 8. Per the germline V gene, CDR1 is SEHNR and CDR2 is FQNEAQ (reference sequence). This CDR3 region has 16 residues. CDR3 nucleotide sequence: TGTGCCAGCAGCTTACGAGCGGGAGGGAATAGAAATGAGCAGTTCTTC. It codes for CASSLRAGGNRNEQFF.

The V and J genes are TRBV5-1 and TRBJ2-1; 10 bases fit TRBD1. The CDR3 extends over 14 amino acids. Germline V gene sequence: CDR1 SGHRS, CDR2 YFSETQ. J gave up 7 bases and V 7 bases, and 8 bases lay outside the gene matches. The CDR3 here is CASFQTGGYNEQFF. The CDR3 DNA is TGCGCCAGCTTCCAGACAGGGGGCTATAATGAGCAGTTCTTC. The full variable domain, its missing parts supplied by reference TRBV5-1 and TRBJ2-1, is KAGVTQTPRYLIKTRGQQVTLSCSPISGHRSVSWYQQTPGQGLQFLFEYFSETQRNKGNFPGRFSGRQFSNSRSEMNVSTLELGDSALYLCASFQTGGYNEQFFGPGTRLTVL.

The chain joins TRBV4-1 to TRBJ1-2, with 11 bases matching TRBD1. From germline, CDR1 is MGHRA and CDR2 YSYEKL. The J segment lost 7 bases and the V segment lost 0 bases, leaving 7 bases of the junction unmatched. CDR3 length: 16 amino acids. The CDR3 loop reads CASSQESRTGGGGYTF. CDR3 sequence (DNA): TGCGCCAGCAGCCAAGAAAGCCGGACAGGGGGCGGTGGCTACACCTTC.

This clone was counted once. The chain recombines TRBV30 with TRBJ2-1; 8 bases fit TRBD1. Unmatched junction bases numbered 4, after V lost 2 bases and J lost 4 bases. This CDR3 is built from 14 residues. CDR1 GTSNPN and CDR2 SVGIG come from the germline V gene (reference sequence). CDR3 sequence reads: CAWSTGGYYNEQFF. DNA of the CDR3: TGTGCCTGGAGTACAGGGGGATATTACAATGAGCAGTTCTTC.

The rearrangement links TRBV6-5 to TRBJ1-2, with D unclear. This CDR3 has 13 residues. Germline V gene data show CDR1 as MNHEY and CDR2 as SVGAGI. V was trimmed by 5 bases and J by 7 bases, leaving 14 bases between them. CDR3 loop: CASSPRGIFGYTF. As DNA, the CDR3 is TGTGCCAGCAGTCCACGGGGAATTTTTGGCTACACCTTC.

The chain recombines TRBV4-2 with TRBJ1-4; no reliable D call. The CDR3 runs to 17 residues. Germline assignment: CDR1 LGHNA and CDR2 YNFKEQ. V lost 4 bases and J lost 0, with 15 bases in between. The CDR3 bases are TGTGCCAGCAGCCCGAAGGTGAGGCGTGCAACTAATGAAAAACTGTTTTTT. Its protein is CASSPKVRRATNEKLFF.

V gene TRBV11-1 combines with J gene TRBJ1-1; no reliable D call. Trimming cost V 3 bases and J 3 bases, with 5 bases left between them. Germline V gene sequence: CDR1 SGHAT, CDR2 FQDESV (reference sequence). This CDR3 has 12 amino acids. The CDR3 DNA reads as TGTGCCAGCAGCTTTTCCGACACTGAAGCTTTCTTT. Translated, it gives CASSFSDTEAFF.

Comments on this clone: One junction end does not reproduce the germline sequence, and a read error may be involved. The CDR3, as DNA: TGTGCTAGCAGCTTAGGCCGGCTAGCGGGAACGGATGAGCAGTTCTTC. It translates to CASSLGRLAGTDEQFF. The chain employs TRBV7-7 and TRBJ2-1; 9 bases align to TRBD2. The CDR3 runs to 16 residues. CDR1 and CDR2 from the germline V gene are SSHAT and FNYEAQ (reference sequence).

The chain combines TRBV2 with TRBJ2-5; perhaps TRBD1 as D (6 bases). V was trimmed by 0 bases and J by 4 bases, leaving 12 bases between them. The CDR3 contains 15 residues. Germline V gene data show CDR1 as SNHLY and CDR2 as FYNNEI. This CDR3 reads CASSEAGRGLETQYF. The DNA of the CDR3 is TGTGCCAGCAGTGAAGCGGGAAGGGGGTTAGAGACCCAGTACTTC.

V is TRBV5-1 and J is TRBJ2-7, with D unresolved. Trimming shortened V by 4 bases and J by 2 bases, and 13 bases separated the two germline ends. Germline loops: CDR1 SGHRS, CDR2 YFSETQ. The CDR3 spans 14 residues. This CDR3 is CASSPEMGTYEQYF. Written as DNA, the CDR3 is TGCGCCAGCAGCCCAGAGATGGGCACCTACGAGCAGTACTTC.

In nucleotides, the CDR3 is TGTGCCAGCAGCCCCCCGCGGGACAGGGTAGACTACGAGCAGTACTTC. This gives the protein CASSPPRDRVDYEQYF. This chain uses TRBV7-9 with TRBJ2-7; 9 bases map to TRBD1. Germline CDR1 and CDR2: SEHNR and FQNEAQ (reference sequence). The junction had 11 bases not matched to a gene; V was cut back by 5 bases and J by 3 bases. The CDR3 has 16 amino acids.

The CDR3 coding sequence is TGTGCCAGCAGCTTCCTTGAGGGAGCATCCGGAAACACCATATATTTT. As protein: CASSFLEGASGNTIYF. The gene calls are TRBV7-9 and TRBJ1-3; D uncertain. Germline CDR1 and CDR2: SEHNR and FQNEAQ (reference sequence). The CDR3 contains 16 residues. With 3 bases removed from V and 4 bases from J, the gap between germline ends came to 16 bases.

V is TRBV4-2 and J is TRBJ2-1, with 9 positions matching TRBD2. Germline CDR1 is LGHNA and CDR2 is YNFKEQ. CDR3 size: 16 residues. The V segment lost 1 base and the J segment 8 bases; nucleotides outside the gene matches: 9. The CDR3 DNA is TGTGCCAGCAGCCAAGTCTGGGGGCGGGGGGGTGATGAGCAGTTCTTC. Translation: CASSQVWGRGGDEQFF.

This chain links TRBV6-1 with TRBJ2-5; D not resolved. V dropped 2 bases and J dropped 2 bases, with 12 bases sitting between them. Germline assignment: CDR1 MNHNS and CDR2 SASEGT. The CDR3 spans 15 residues. CDR3 bases: TGTGCCAGCAGTGAAAACTCCCTGTTTCAAGAGACCCAGTACTTC. It is translated as CASSENSLFQETQYF.

This chain joins TRBV27 and TRBJ1-5; TRBD1 might be the D (6 bases). V was trimmed by 4 bases and J by 3 bases, leaving 16 bases between them. The CDR3 consists of 16 residues. Per the germline V gene, CDR1 is MNHEY and CDR2 is SMNVEV (reference sequence). CDR3 sequence: CASSCRGHSFNQPQHF. The DNA of the CDR3 is TGTGCCAGCAGTTGCAGGGGACACAGCTTCAATCAGCCCCAGCATTTT.